These T cell receptor beta chains were read from a single sample in a study of cytomegalovirus exposure and HLA in healthy donors. The table came from immunoSEQ multiplex PCR; TCRdb's copy has only in-frame clones and leaves some out. Its clone listing holds 75,000 to 85,000 clones. Material: PBMCs. The source of these receptors is a man aged 18-30 years in good health and CMV-seropositive. Each CDR3 is given with its conserved first and last residue. D genes are given only for firm matches.

v_call: TRBV27; d_call: NA; j_call: TRBJ1-5; cdr3_nt: TGTGCCAGCAGTTTACCTCGGGGGGGGGTTGATCAGCCCCAGCATTTT; cdr3_aa: CASSLPRGGVDQPQHF
v_call: TRBV29-1; d_call: TRBD2; j_call: TRBJ2-7; cdr3_nt: TGCAGCGTTGAAGGGCGGGGGGCGCGCGAGCAGTACTTC; cdr3_aa: CSVEGRGAREQYF
v_call: TRBV28; d_call: TRBD1; j_call: TRBJ1-1; cdr3_nt: TGTGCCACTCAGACAGGGGGTCTCGGGAACACTGAAGCTTTCTTT; cdr3_aa: CATQTGGLGNTEAFF
v_call: TRBV6-1; d_call: NA; j_call: TRBJ1-2; cdr3_nt: TGTGCCAGCAGTGATATGGGGCCCGGCTACACCTTC; cdr3_aa: CASSDMGPGYTF
v_call: TRBV19; d_call: NA; j_call: TRBJ1-2; cdr3_nt: TGTGCCAGTATGGACGTAAACAGGGCTAACTATGGCTACACCTTC; cdr3_aa: CASMDVNRANYGYTF
v_call: TRBV27; d_call: TRBD1; j_call: TRBJ1-5; cdr3_nt: TGTGCCAGCCGGGCAGGGGGCATTCGCAATCAGCCCCAGCATTTT; cdr3_aa: CASRAGGIRNQPQHF
v_call: TRBV7-2; d_call: NA; j_call: TRBJ2-5; cdr3_nt: TGTGCCAGCAGCCTATCCGGGACAAAGAGAGGAGACCAGTACTTC; cdr3_aa: CASSLSGTKRGDQYF
v_call: TRBV5-6; d_call: NA; j_call: TRBJ1-1; cdr3_nt: TGTGCCAGCAGCTTGGTCAGGGATGTTAACACTGAAGCTTTCTTT; cdr3_aa: CASSLVRDVNTEAFF
v_call: TRBV19; d_call: TRBD1; j_call: TRBJ1-5; cdr3_nt: TGTGCCAGTAGTCTACACCGGGACAGGGGGGGCAATCAGCCCCAGCATTTT; cdr3_aa: CASSLHRDRGGNQPQHF
v_call: TRBV5-1; d_call: TRBD2; j_call: TRBJ2-3; cdr3_nt: TGCGCCAGCAGCTTGTGGTCTAGCGGGGCGACAGATACGCAGTATTTT; cdr3_aa: CASSLWSSGATDTQYF
v_call: TRBV21-1; d_call: NA; j_call: TRBJ2-1; cdr3_nt: TGTGCCAGCAGCAAAGCGGGGACTAGCGGAAGATCGGATGAGCAGTTCTTC; cdr3_aa: CASSKAGTSGRSDEQFF
v_call: TRBV28; d_call: NA; j_call: TRBJ1-1; cdr3_nt: TGTGCCAGCACCTCAGGGGTAACTGAAGCTTTCTTT; cdr3_aa: CASTSGVTEAFF
v_call: TRBV30; d_call: TRBD1; j_call: TRBJ1-5; cdr3_nt: TGTGCCTGGACGGACAGGTTAGATCAGCCCCAGCATTTT; cdr3_aa: CAWTDRLDQPQHF
v_call: TRBV6-1; d_call: NA; j_call: TRBJ1-3; cdr3_nt: TGTGCCAGCTTTCTACAGAGCTCTGGAAACACCATATATTTT; cdr3_aa: CASFLQSSGNTIYF
v_call: TRBV30; d_call: TRBD1; j_call: TRBJ1-6; cdr3_nt: TGTGCCTGGAGTACCCAGACAGGGGAAGCTACTTCACCCCTCCACTTT; cdr3_aa: CAWSTQTGEATSPLHF
v_call: TRBV6-5; d_call: TRBD1; j_call: TRBJ1-1; cdr3_nt: TGTGCCAGCAGAACGGGACAGGGTTCCACTGAAGCTTTCTTT; cdr3_aa: CASRTGQGSTEAFF
v_call: TRBV13; d_call: TRBD1; j_call: TRBJ2-5; cdr3_nt: TGTGCCAGCAGCTTAGGAGAGGGACAGCAAGAGACCCAGTACTTC; cdr3_aa: CASSLGEGQQETQYF
v_call: TRBV29-1; d_call: TRBD1; j_call: TRBJ1-4; cdr3_nt: TGCAGCGTTACAGGGGTGAAGGGTGAAAAACTGTTTTTT; cdr3_aa: CSVTGVKGEKLFF
v_call: TRBV19; d_call: NA; j_call: TRBJ2-5; cdr3_nt: TGTGCCAGTAGTATTCGTGGGACTTGGTCGGAGACCCAGTACTTC; cdr3_aa: CASSIRGTWSETQYF
v_call: TRBV9; d_call: TRBD2; j_call: TRBJ2-5; cdr3_nt: TGTGCCAGCAGCGTAGGTTCTAGCGGGGTGTCAACCCAGTACTTC; cdr3_aa: CASSVGSSGVSTQYF
v_call: TRBV19; d_call: NA; j_call: TRBJ2-6; cdr3_nt: TGTGCCAGTAGTAGTCGCCCCTCAGACACCTACGTCCTGACTTTC; cdr3_aa: CASSSRPSDTYVLTF
v_call: TRBV7-9; d_call: TRBD1; j_call: TRBJ2-2; cdr3_nt: TGTGCCAGTGGACAGGGTGGGGGGCTAGCATCCCCCGGGGAGCTGTTTTTT; cdr3_aa: CASGQGGGLASPGELFF
v_call: TRBV5-1; d_call: NA; j_call: TRBJ2-3; cdr3_nt: TGCGCCAGCAGCTGGGGCCGGGGTAGCGGATCCACAGATACGCAGTATTTT; cdr3_aa: CASSWGRGSGSTDTQYF
v_call: TRBV7-2; d_call: NA; j_call: TRBJ1-1; cdr3_nt: TGTGCCAGCAGCTTAGATTCTCAGACAGAAGCTTTCTTT; cdr3_aa: CASSLDSQTEAFF
v_call: TRBV4-1; d_call: TRBD1; j_call: TRBJ2-7; cdr3_nt: TGCGCCAGCAGCCCACGCACCAAGTTCCAGGGGGAGTACAGGGGGGAATCCTACGAGCAGTACTTC; cdr3_aa: CASSPRTKFQGEYRGESYEQYF
v_call: TRBV2; d_call: NA; j_call: TRBJ2-2; cdr3_nt: TGTGCCAGCAGTGAAAACGGGAGAGAGGGCGGGGAGCTGTTTTTT; cdr3_aa: CASSENGREGGELFF
v_call: TRBV10-3; d_call: TRBD1; j_call: TRBJ2-5; cdr3_nt: TGTGCCATCAGTGGGGGACAGGGAGGGACCCAGTACTTC; cdr3_aa: CAISGGQGGTQYF
v_call: TRBV13; d_call: NA; j_call: TRBJ2-3; cdr3_nt: TGTGCCAGCAGGGAGAAGGGGGTGAGAACAGATACGCAGTATTTT; cdr3_aa: CASREKGVRTDTQYF
v_call: TRBV18; d_call: NA; j_call: TRBJ2-7; cdr3_nt: TGTGCCAGCTCACCACCCCGGGCAGGGGAGTTGTATGAGCAGTACTTC; cdr3_aa: CASSPPRAGELYEQYF
v_call: TRBV5-1; d_call: TRBD2; j_call: TRBJ2-7; cdr3_nt: TGCGCCAGCAGCTTGACTAGCGGGGTCGACGAGCAGTACTTC; cdr3_aa: CASSLTSGVDEQYF
v_call: TRBV7-6; d_call: NA; j_call: TRBJ2-7; cdr3_nt: TGTGCCAGCAGCTCCCTAGACGGCTACGAGCAGTACTTC; cdr3_aa: CASSSLDGYEQYF
v_call: TRBV28; d_call: NA; j_call: TRBJ2-1; cdr3_nt: TGTGCCAGCAGTTTTACGGTCAATGAGCAGTTCTTC; cdr3_aa: CASSFTVNEQFF
v_call: TRBV7-9; d_call: NA; j_call: TRBJ2-7; cdr3_nt: TGTGCCAGCAGCTTTCATACGGGAATTGGCGAGCAGTACTTC; cdr3_aa: CASSFHTGIGEQYF
v_call: TRBV15; d_call: NA; j_call: TRBJ2-1; cdr3_nt: TGTGCCACCAGCAGAGGAGGTAGCGGATACAATGAGCAGTTCTTC; cdr3_aa: CATSRGGSGYNEQFF
v_call: TRBV28; d_call: NA; j_call: TRBJ1-2; cdr3_nt: TGTGCCAGCAGTGTCAGGGCCTCGGGAGGGGATCGTGGCTACACCTTC; cdr3_aa: CASSVRASGGDRGYTF
v_call: TRBV5-1; d_call: TRBD1; j_call: TRBJ1-2; cdr3_nt: TGCGCCAGCAGCTTAAGTACGGCTACAGGGGCCTATGGCTACACCTTC; cdr3_aa: CASSLSTATGAYGYTF
v_call: TRBV15; d_call: TRBD2; j_call: TRBJ2-1; cdr3_nt: TGTGCCACCAGCAGCCCCAGGGACGGACTAGCGGGATTTAAGTTCTTC; cdr3_aa: CATSSPRDGLAGFKFF
v_call: TRBV10-3; d_call: NA; j_call: TRBJ1-2; cdr3_nt: TGTGCCATCAGTGATGCGGGGAACAAACCCACCTATGGCTACACCTTC; cdr3_aa: CAISDAGNKPTYGYTF
v_call: TRBV10-2; d_call: NA; j_call: TRBJ2-3; cdr3_nt: TGCGCCAGCAGTGAATGGTCATCGGGGAAGCAGTATTTT; cdr3_aa: CASSEWSSGKQYF
v_call: TRBV27; d_call: NA; j_call: TRBJ2-2; cdr3_nt: TGTGCCAGCAGAGAAGGGGTTCGTGACACCGGGGAGCTGTTTTTT; cdr3_aa: CASREGVRDTGELFF
v_call: TRBV19; d_call: TRBD1; j_call: TRBJ2-7; cdr3_nt: TGTGCCAGTAGTAGACAGGGTTTCGGCTACGAGCAGTACTTC; cdr3_aa: CASSRQGFGYEQYF
v_call: TRBV4-1; d_call: NA; j_call: TRBJ1-5; cdr3_nt: TGCGCCAGCAGCCGCCTCCCCGGGGGCAATCAGCCCCAGCATTTT; cdr3_aa: CASSRLPGGNQPQHF
v_call: TRBV7-8; d_call: TRBD1; j_call: TRBJ1-5; cdr3_nt: TGTGCCAGCAGCCTCGACAGGGGAAGTCAGCCCCAGCATTTT; cdr3_aa: CASSLDRGSQPQHF
v_call: TRBV9; d_call: TRBD1; j_call: TRBJ2-2; cdr3_nt: TGTGCCAGCGGGACAGGGTTCACCGGGGAGCTGTTTTTT; cdr3_aa: CASGTGFTGELFF
v_call: TRBV18; d_call: TRBD1; j_call: TRBJ1-1; cdr3_nt: TGTGCCGGCTCACCTAAAAGGGGGACAGAGAACACTGAAGCTTTCTTT; cdr3_aa: CAGSPKRGTENTEAFF
v_call: TRBV19; d_call: NA; j_call: TRBJ1-5; cdr3_nt: TGTGCCAGTAGTAAAGGCCAGGGGAATCAGCCCCAGCATTTT; cdr3_aa: CASSKGQGNQPQHF
v_call: TRBV7-9; d_call: TRBD2; j_call: TRBJ2-1; cdr3_nt: TGTGCCAGCAGCTTAGTAGCGGGGGGCCAGGATGAGCAGTTCTTC; cdr3_aa: CASSLVAGGQDEQFF
v_call: TRBV18; d_call: NA; j_call: TRBJ2-7; cdr3_nt: TGTGCCAGCTCACCAGGGGCCAACTACGAGCAGTACTTC; cdr3_aa: CASSPGANYEQYF
v_call: TRBV6-6; d_call: NA; j_call: TRBJ1-4; cdr3_nt: TGTGCCAGCAGTCTTCAATGGAGTAGAACTAATGAAAAACTGTTTTTT; cdr3_aa: CASSLQWSRTNEKLFF
v_call: TRBV13; d_call: TRBD2; j_call: TRBJ2-7; cdr3_nt: TGTGCCAGCAGCTTGGGACTAGCGAGGGGCGAGCAGTACTTC; cdr3_aa: CASSLGLARGEQYF
v_call: TRBV5-4; d_call: TRBD2; j_call: TRBJ2-5; cdr3_nt: TGTGCCAGCATGCGAAGGGGACTGGCGGCGGGGGGAGAGACCCAGTACTTC; cdr3_aa: CASMRRGLAAGGETQYF
v_call: TRBV13; d_call: NA; j_call: TRBJ1-1; cdr3_nt: TGTGCCAGCAGCCCACCTTTCCGGACTGAAGCTTTCTTT; cdr3_aa: CASSPPFRTEAFF
v_call: TRBV5-6; d_call: NA; j_call: TRBJ2-5; cdr3_nt: TGTGCCAGCAGCTTAGGAGTGGCCTTTGAGCAAGAGACCCAGTACTTC; cdr3_aa: CASSLGVAFEQETQYF
v_call: TRBV2; d_call: NA; j_call: TRBJ1-1; cdr3_nt: TGTGCCAGCAGCACCGACAGAAGGACTGAAGCTTTCTTT; cdr3_aa: CASSTDRRTEAFF
v_call: TRBV5-1; d_call: NA; j_call: TRBJ2-4; cdr3_nt: TGCGCCAGCAGCTTGATATCCGGGTTTATCGAAAACATTCAGTACTTC; cdr3_aa: CASSLISGFIENIQYF
v_call: TRBV2; d_call: NA; j_call: TRBJ1-3; cdr3_nt: TGTGCCAGCAGTGAAGGGTGGGCGTATTCTGGAAACACCATATATTTT; cdr3_aa: CASSEGWAYSGNTIYF
v_call: TRBV20-1; d_call: NA; j_call: TRBJ1-6; cdr3_nt: TGCAGTGCTACCCGAAAGGCTCTCGGGTTT; cdr3_aa: CSATRKALGF
v_call: TRBV4-1; d_call: TRBD1; j_call: TRBJ1-5; cdr3_nt: TGCGCCAGCAGCCTCGAAGACAGGGGCGGCAATCAGCCCCAGCATTTT; cdr3_aa: CASSLEDRGGNQPQHF
v_call: TRBV19; d_call: NA; j_call: TRBJ2-4; cdr3_nt: TGTGCCAGTAGTATAGAAGGGAGGGCCAAAAACATTCAGTACTTC; cdr3_aa: CASSIEGRAKNIQYF
v_call: TRBV11-2; d_call: NA; j_call: TRBJ2-7; cdr3_nt: TGTGCCAGCAGCCATCCTTTAGCGGTTCTCTCCTACGAGCAGTACTTC; cdr3_aa: CASSHPLAVLSYEQYF